The entry below describes one T cell receptor beta chain. What this receptor recognizes is not known. Base quality data are lacking; no much larger clone is found one base away. The library was obtained by RT-PCR. The instrument given in TCRdb is Illumina HiSeq 2500. Starting from the raw public reads, TCRdb applied fastp trimming at Q25, assembled clones with MiXCR and retained in-frame beta chains. Rows matching on CDR3 protein sequence are summarized as one entry with the most common DNA and genes. Here the sample has some 500,000 distinct CDR3 sequences; under 15% occur a single time. The ten largest clones represent over 10% of the sample. This sample is drawn from a study of response to subunit inactivated influenza vaccine (dated by TCRdb to the late 2010s). Some background on the complete study: To follow how T cells responded to a trivalent subunit inactivated influenza vaccine, the researchers relied on deep quantitative profiling of the T cell receptor repertoire.

The research as a whole found: It was suggested by the authors that each seasonal influenza vaccination may recruit only a limited number of new T cells.

The sample's time point label, decoded: more than 35 days after influenza vaccine administration. Unmatched junction bases come to 10, with V trimmed by 0 bases and J by 2 bases. Reading from cysteine to phenylalanine, the CDR3 counts 18 amino acids. Solely the CDR3 DNA is kept, with 54 bases framed from the first base. For CDR1 and CDR2, the germline V gene lists SGHRS and YFSETQ. The receptor's source is a man aged 50 to 59 who received an inactivated influenza vaccine. Donor details come from another sample of the same person, matched by shared clones. Sample: PBMCs from blood, taken more than 35 days after vaccination. The receptor chain draws on TRBV5-1 and TRBJ2-7; 11 bases in the middle match TRBD2. In nucleotides, the sequence is TGCGCCAGCAGCTTGGAGATTAGCGGGGGGGATGGTACCTACGAGCAGTACTTC. Its translation reads: CASSLEISGGDGTYEQYF.